These 30 T cell receptor beta chains were sequenced from one sample in a study of CD8+ T cells in alopecia areata. Reverse transcribed after extraction, RNA yielded cDNA as the sequencing template. Generated by immunoSEQ multiplex PCR, the TCRdb table keeps only in-frame clones and is missing some. The profile shows some 170,000 clones, around 64% of them singletons. The sample was CD8+ T cells sorted from blood, taken at week 0. All receptors derive from a human donor with alopecia areata.

The J gene is TRBJ1-1, the V gene TRBV6-6; weak D call: TRBD1 (6 bases). V was clipped by 7 bases and J by 5 bases, with 20 bases between them. The CDR3 consists of 15 residues. Germline-derived CDR1 and CDR2 are MNHNY and SVGAGI (reference sequence). CDR3 residues: CASTLRVGARTEAFF. The CDR3 DNA reads TGTGCCAGCACCCTTCGTGTGGGGGCGAGGACTGAAGCTTTCTTT.

The V gene is TRBV5-1, the J gene TRBJ2-3; no firm D call. CDR3 length: 17 residues. CDR1 is SGHRS, CDR2 YFSETQ, per germline. Trimming shortened V by 0 bases and J by 1 base, and 15 bases separated the two germline ends. CDR3 in amino acids: CASSLVGSVRGTDTQYF. The CDR3 DNA sequence: TGCGCCAGCAGCTTGGTTGGGTCTGTCAGAGGCACAGATACGCAGTATTTT.

The V gene is TRBV15, the J gene TRBJ1-1, with D tentatively TRBD1 (6 bases). Trimming shortened V by 3 bases and J by 2 bases, and 10 bases separated the two germline ends. The CDR3 loop spans 14 amino acids. Germline values: CDR1 LNHNV, CDR2 YYDKDF (reference sequence). The CDR3 region is CATSSTRGNTEAFF. CDR3 in DNA: TGTGCCACCAGCAGCACCAGGGGAAACACTGAAGCTTTCTTT.

The chain carries TRBV14 and TRBJ1-6; 9 bases line up with TRBD1. This CDR3 spans 14 amino acids. With 5 bases clipped from V and 11 bases from J, the junction kept 7 bases outside the gene matches. In germline, CDR1 is SGHDN, CDR2 FVKESK. CDR3 protein: CASSAGTGTPPLHF. The CDR3, as DNA: TGTGCCAGCAGCGCCGGGACAGGGACACCACCCCTCCACTTT.

The rearrangement links TRBV9 to TRBJ2-5; 8 positions match TRBD1. Losses at the gene ends were 3 bases for V and 5 bases for J; bases not matched to a gene: 6. CDR3 length: 14 amino acids. Germline CDR1 is SGDLS and CDR2 is YYNGEE. The CDR3 DNA reads TGTGCCAGCAGCGCGGCAGGGGGCGCGGAGACCCAGTACTTC. Protein product: CASSAAGGAETQYF. Based on the CDR3 plus reference TRBV9 and TRBJ2-5, the full variable domain is DSGVTQTPKHLITATGQRVTLRCSPRSGDLSVYWYQQSLDQGLQFLIQYYNGEERAKGNILERFSAQQFPDLHSELNLSSLELGDSALYFCASSAAGGAETQYFGPGTRLLVL.

V and J are TRBV2 and TRBJ1-1; D remains unclear. CDR3 length equals 13 residues. The V gene's germline CDR1 is SNHLY and CDR2 FYNNEI. V was cut by 6 bases and J by 1 base, with 9 bases left in between. The DNA for the CDR3 is TGTGCCAGCAGCCGGCCTGGGAACACTGAAGCTTTCTTT. Its protein is CASSRPGNTEAFF.

The V gene is TRBV7-6, the J gene TRBJ1-1; D gene unclear. CDR1 SGHVS and CDR2 FNYEAQ come from the germline V gene. The CDR3 sequence is 12 residues long. V was trimmed by 5 bases and J by 2 bases, leaving 6 bases between them. As DNA, the CDR3 is TGTGCCAGCAGCGAACCTAACACTGAAGCTTTCTTT. It encodes CASSEPNTEAFF. The full variable domain, with the rest looked up from reference TRBV7-6 and TRBJ1-1, is GAGVSQSPRYKVTKRGQDVALRCDPISGHVSLYWYRQALGQGPEFLTYFNYEAQQDKSGLPNDRFSAERPEGSISTLTIQRTEQRDSAMYRCASSEPNTEAFFGQGTRLTVV.

This clone was detected a few times. The rearrangement uses TRBV7-2 and TRBJ1-4; the D is unclear. This CDR3 is 13 amino acids long. V dropped 0 bases and J dropped 8 bases, with 7 bases sitting between them. Germline V gene lookup returns CDR1 SGHTA and CDR2 FQGNSA. The CDR3 reads CASSLAANEKLFF. The CDR3 region has the DNA TGTGCCAGCAGCTTAGCAGCGAACGAAAAACTGTTTTTT.

V and J are TRBV7-2 and TRBJ2-2; 9 bases map to TRBD2. This CDR3 spans 16 amino acids. CDR1 is SGHTA and CDR2 is FQGNSA in the germline V gene. J lost 5 bases, V lost 5 bases, and 9 bases had no gene match. CDR3 in DNA: TGTGCCAGCAGCCTCGGACTAGCGAGCCTAACCGGGGAGCTGTTTTTT. It specifies CASSLGLASLTGELFF.

The V call is TRBV15, the J call TRBJ2-3; D is tentatively TRBD1 or TRBD2 (5 bases each). The V gene's germline CDR1 is LNHNV and CDR2 YYDKDF (reference sequence). The V end was cut by 6 bases, the J end by 4 bases, with 17 bases between. The length of the CDR3 is 15 residues. CDR3 sequence (DNA): TGTGCCACCAGGAAATCACGGGGCGGCTCAGATACGCAGTATTTT. The encoded protein is CATRKSRGGSDTQYF.

This chain joins TRBV2 and TRBJ2-7; unclear D gene. CDR1 and CDR2 (germline): SNHLY, FYNNEI. The CDR3 has 13 residues. Trimming took 1 base from V and 3 from J, leaving 7 bases between them. CDR3 amino acids: CASSEGPNYEQYF. DNA of the CDR3: TGTGCCAGCAGTGAAGGGCCGAACTACGAGCAGTACTTC.

The chain links TRBV7-9 to TRBJ1-2, with D maybe TRBD1 (6 bases). Germline lookup yields CDR1 SEHNR and CDR2 FQNEAQ (reference sequence). The CDR3 length is 14 residues. V was shortened by 4 bases and J by 7 bases, with 16 bases between the two germline ends. DNA of the CDR3: TGTGCCAGCAGCTCAAGGGGGTCAAGCGGTGGCTACACCTTC. It yields the protein CASSSRGSSGGYTF.

The chain is built from TRBV15 and TRBJ2-5, with D possibly TRBD1 on 5 matching bases. Per the germline V gene, CDR1 is LNHNV and CDR2 is YYDKDF (reference sequence). The CDR3 length is 12 residues. V gave up 5 bases and J gave up 2 bases, with 6 bases separating them. CDR3 region: CATSPGQETQYF. The CDR3 DNA sequence: TGTGCCACCAGCCCAGGGCAAGAGACCCAGTACTTC.

This clone was recorded a few times. V and J are TRBV18 and TRBJ2-7; D might be TRBD2 (6 bases). V gave up 4 bases and J gave up 5 bases, with 15 bases separating them. This CDR3 has 14 amino acids. Germline CDR1 KGHSH, CDR2 LQKENI. The CDR3: CASSLRRGRDEQYF. CDR3 in DNA: TGTGCCAGCTCACTCAGGCGGGGTCGGGACGAGCAGTACTTC.

The chain is built from TRBV27 and TRBJ2-5; TRBD1 matches at 10 bases. The CDR3 contains 15 residues. Losses at the gene ends were 5 bases for V and 5 bases for J; bases not matched to a gene: 8. CDR1 and CDR2 from the germline V gene are MNHEY and SMNVEV (reference sequence). The CDR3 is CASSPWDRGRETQYF. CDR3 coding DNA: TGTGCCAGCAGTCCCTGGGACAGGGGAAGGGAGACCCAGTACTTC.

In its sample, this clone was seen a few times. The chain joins TRBV19 to TRBJ1-1; no clear D. The CDR3 spans 13 residues. Germline loops: CDR1 LNHDA, CDR2 SQIVND (reference sequence). The V end lost 7 bases, the J end lost 4 bases, and 13 bases lay between the germline ends. The CDR3 is CASKPEGITEAFF. Here the CDR3 DNA reads TGTGCCAGTAAGCCGGAAGGGATCACTGAAGCTTTCTTT.

The chain couples TRBV5-6 to TRBJ1-6; D is perhaps TRBD1 (6 bases). Germline lookup yields CDR1 SGHDT and CDR2 YYEEEE. With 0 bases removed from V and 13 bases from J, the gap between germline ends came to 11 bases. The CDR3 has 13 residues. The chain's CDR3 is CASSLGTVLPLHF. CDR3 sequence (DNA): TGTGCCAGCAGCTTGGGGACAGTATTGCCCCTCCACTTT.

This chain connects TRBV28 to TRBJ2-1; D call uncertain. Germline V CDR1 and CDR2: MDHEN, SYDVKM. The CDR3 runs 13 residues. The V end lost 3 bases, the J end lost 4 bases, and 7 bases lay between the germline ends. CDR3 bases: TGTGCCAGCAGTTTGACGGATTACAATGAGCAGTTCTTC. Its protein is CASSLTDYNEQFF. The full variable domain, with the rest looked up from reference TRBV28 and TRBJ2-1, is DVKVTQSSRYLVKRTGEKVFLECVQDMDHENMFWYRQDPGLGLRLIYFSYDVKMKEKGDIPEGYSVSREKKERFSLILESASTNQTSMYLCASSLTDYNEQFFGPGTRLTVL.

In this sample, this clone turned up a few times. The chain employs TRBV30 and TRBJ1-2; tentatively, D is TRBD1 (5 bases). Germline V gives CDR1 GTSNPN, CDR2 SVGIG (reference sequence). The CDR3 contains 13 residues. V shed 5 bases and J shed 4 bases, with 14 bases lying between them. The CDR3 DNA follows: TGTGCCTGGGGACGTCAGGGCCCCTATGGCTACACCTTC. The encoded protein is CAWGRQGPYGYTF.

V gene TRBV11-1 combines with J gene TRBJ1-2; tentative D call: TRBD1 (5 bases). CDR1 is SGHAT, CDR2 FQDESV, per germline (reference sequence). This CDR3 is 14 amino acids long. V shed 4 bases and J shed 2 bases, with 11 bases lying between them. CDR3 bases: TGTGCCAGCAGCTCAGCCCAGGGAAACTATGGCTACACCTTC. Translation gives CASSSAQGNYGYTF.

This chain's CDR3 is CASSYVGTALNQPQHF. The CDR3 nucleotides read TGTGCCAGCAGTTACGTTGGGACAGCATTGAATCAGCCCCAGCATTTT. V usage is TRBV6-5 and J usage is TRBJ1-5; 7 bases match TRBD1. The V gene end was trimmed by 2 bases and the J gene end by 4 bases; junction bases not matched to a gene: 8. Germline CDR1 reads MNHEY; CDR2 reads SVGAGI. CDR3 size: 16 residues.

This rearrangement joins TRBV7-9 to TRBJ2-7, with 11 bases aligning to TRBD1. Germline lookup yields CDR1 SEHNR and CDR2 FQNEAQ (reference sequence). The CDR3 is 15 amino acids. With 8 bases clipped from V and 3 bases from J, the junction kept 9 bases outside the gene matches. CDR3 coding DNA: TGTGCCAGCCTCGGGATCGGGACAGGGGGCTACGAGCAGTACTTC. Translated, it gives CASLGIGTGGYEQYF.

The rearrangement links TRBV14 to TRBJ2-1; D uncertain. This CDR3 has 12 amino acids. V was clipped by 4 bases and J by 7 bases, with 8 bases between them. The germline V gene has CDR1 SGHDN and CDR2 FVKESK. DNA of the CDR3: TGTGCCAGCAGCCCAACAGTAAATGAGCAGTTCTTC. It yields the protein CASSPTVNEQFF.

This clone appeared a few times. The J gene is TRBJ1-6, the V gene TRBV13, with D uncertain. This CDR3 comprises 14 residues. V was cut by 8 bases and J by 5 bases, with 13 bases left in between. From germline, CDR1 is PRHDT and CDR2 FYEKMQ (reference sequence). CDR3 coding DNA: TGTGCCAGCGGAGGGTTCGGGGATAATTCACCCCTCCACTTT. Residues: CASGGFGDNSPLHF.

The chain uses TRBV19 and TRBJ2-1, with 13 bases aligning to TRBD2. V lost 1 base and J lost 9; bases outside the gene matches: 6. The CDR3 totals 16 residues. CDR1 is LNHDA, CDR2 SQIVND, per germline (reference sequence). The CDR3 loop is CASSIATSGGAPEQFF. The DNA for the CDR3 is TGTGCCAGTAGTATAGCCACTAGCGGGGGGGCCCCTGAGCAGTTCTTC.

J is TRBJ1-5 and V is TRBV28; maybe TRBD1 (6 bases). Trimming removed 6 bases from V and 0 bases from J, with 12 bases in between. CDR1 MDHEN and CDR2 SYDVKM come from the germline V gene. There are 15 residues in the CDR3. Here the CDR3 reads CASRPNRDSNQPQHF. CDR3 nucleotide sequence: TGTGCCAGCAGACCAAACAGGGATAGCAATCAGCCCCAGCATTTT.

This clone was seen just once. The gene calls are TRBV5-6 and TRBJ2-3; TRBD2 matches at 8 bases. There are 18 residues in the CDR3. The trim removed 4 bases at V and 2 bases at J, leaving 15 bases unmatched. In germline, CDR1 is SGHDT, CDR2 YYEEEE. Here the CDR3 DNA reads TGTGCCAGCAGCCCGGACCTCGGCTGGCGGGGGGCCACAGATACGCAGTATTTT. Its protein product is CASSPDLGWRGATDTQYF.

The chain carries TRBV30 and TRBJ1-3, with a weak D call TRBD1 (5 bases). V lost 5 bases and J lost 4, with 9 bases in between. CDR1 is GTSNPN and CDR2 is SVGIG in the germline V gene (reference sequence). CDR3 size: 12 residues. CDR3 DNA sequence: TGTGCCTGGTCAGGGAGCGGAAACACCATATATTTT. This codes for CAWSGSGNTIYF.

The chain is built from TRBV29-1 and TRBJ2-5; D is possibly TRBD2 (5 bases). V was shortened by 6 bases and J by 0 bases, with 14 bases between the two germline ends. From germline, CDR1 is SQVTM and CDR2 ANQGSEA. The CDR3 spans 14 residues. CDR3 amino acids: CSVHIREDQETQYF. CDR3 nucleotide sequence: TGCAGCGTACATATCCGGGAAGACCAAGAGACCCAGTACTTC.

In DNA, the CDR3 is TGTGCCAGCAGTGAACGAGCCCCTAAGGTCAATCAGCCCCAGCATTTT. It is translated as CASSERAPKVNQPQHF. The rearrangement uses TRBV2 and TRBJ1-5; no firm D call. V lost 2 bases and J lost 3, with 14 bases in between. CDR1 and CDR2 from the germline V gene are SNHLY and FYNNEI. The CDR3 spans 16 residues.